Listed below are T cell receptor beta chains from one sample, sequenced in a study of technical replicates of blood from a few donors. TCRdb keeps only in-frame clones here, not all; method: immunoSEQ multiplex PCR. The table lists over 55,000 clones, approximately 95% of them singletons. The sample was PBMCs. The source of these receptors is a human donor in good health. Some clones in this sample may be carry-over from other donors' samples. Both conserved end residues are part of each CDR3.

V gene: TRBV7-9; J gene: TRBJ2-1; CDR3 protein: CASSLPGRALSMFF
V gene: TRBV9; J gene: TRBJ2-2; CDR3 protein: CASSLLSGELFF
V gene: TRBV6-4; J gene: TRBJ2-3; CDR3 protein: CASSRTRTADTQYF
V gene: TRBV29-1; J gene: TRBJ2-2; CDR3 protein: CSVTTSGLTGELFF
V gene: TRBV12-5; J gene: TRBJ2-5; CDR3 protein: CASGPPWGTSGSETQYF
V gene: TRBV4-3; J gene: TRBJ2-2; CDR3 protein: CASSQVLAGEGGELFF
V gene: TRBV2; J gene: TRBJ2-3; CDR3 protein: CASSRARTDTQYF
V gene: TRBV27; J gene: TRBJ2-7; CDR3 protein: CASGTGMSSYEQYF
V gene: TRBV7-9; J gene: TRBJ2-5; CDR3 protein: CASSPRRGEEETQYF
V gene: TRBV6-5; J gene: TRBJ2-1; CDR3 protein: CASSQGLAGHNEQFF
V gene: TRBV7-6; J gene: TRBJ1-4; CDR3 protein: CASSLVGGDEKLFF
V gene: TRBV19; J gene: TRBJ1-1; CDR3 protein: CASRTGGNTEAFF
V gene: TRBV29-1; J gene: TRBJ1-1; CDR3 protein: CSVVAPKRTEAFF
V gene: TRBV6-4; J gene: TRBJ2-2; CDR3 protein: CASSDVQGTGELFF
V gene: TRBV7-8; J gene: TRBJ1-5; CDR3 protein: CASSSGVGRMKGQPQHF
V gene: TRBV5-4; J gene: TRBJ2-7; CDR3 protein: CASSWGLAGSIHEQYF
V gene: TRBV7-2; J gene: TRBJ2-5; CDR3 protein: CASSRDRETQYF
V gene: TRBV14; J gene: TRBJ1-1; CDR3 protein: CASSQDRHRAMNTEAFF
V gene: TRBV5-1; J gene: TRBJ1-5; CDR3 protein: CASSLAGIGQPQHF
V gene: TRBV4-1; J gene: TRBJ1-4; CDR3 protein: CASSHQQGAFEKLFF